These 9 T cell receptor beta chains originate from one sample sequenced in a study of blood T cells in healthy people across ages (dated by TCRdb to between 2015 and 2016). Library preparation employed 5' RACE. Instrument on record: Illumina HiSeq 2500. The second PCR ran for about 6 to 11 cycles and used a J-beta primer mix along with a sample-barcoded 5' primer. TCRdb trimmed the raw reads at Q25, called clones with MiXCR and kept productive beta chains. Every CDR3 protein is listed once, alongside the most common genes and DNA of its rows. The sample data list over 1,300,000 distinct CDR3 sequences, and approximately 59% of these were observed just once. The ten largest clones represent 6.7% of the sample. The material sequenced was blood. All receptors derive from a man between 18 and 29 years old in good health.

The V gene is TRBV4-3, the J gene TRBJ1-1; a weak D match, TRBD1 (5 bases). CDR1 LGHNA and CDR2 YSLEER come from the germline V gene. Deletions cut 1 base from V and 5 bases from J, with 11 bases between. This CDR3 has 14 amino acids. CDR3: CASSQGVKGTEAFF. CDR3 DNA: TGCGCCAGCAGCCAAGGTGTTAAGGGGACTGAAGCTTTCTTT.

This chain uses TRBV7-2 with TRBJ2-1, with 7 bases lining up with TRBD1. Losses at the gene ends were 5 bases for V and 9 bases for J; bases not matched to a gene: 4. This CDR3 spans 12 amino acids. From germline, CDR1 is SGHTA and CDR2 FQGNSA. The CDR3 DNA follows: TGTGCCAGCAGCGAACAGGGGATTGAGCAGTTCTTC. Protein sequence: CASSEQGIEQFF.

This chain joins TRBV12-3 or TRBV12-4 and TRBJ2-3; tentatively, D is TRBD2 (5 bases). This CDR3 has 14 amino acids. Trimming left V 5 bases short and J 3 bases short, with 12 bases between. The CDR3 nucleotides are TGTGCCAGCAGTCTCCGGGGAATGACAGATACGCAGTATTTT. Encoded protein: CASSLRGMTDTQYF.

The chain uses TRBV11-2 and TRBJ2-1; tentatively, D is TRBD1 (6 bases). This CDR3 comprises 14 residues. V shed 2 bases and J shed 6 bases, with 11 bases lying between them. Germline CDR1 reads SGHAT; CDR2 reads FQNNGV. CDR3 amino acids: CASSLPTGINEQFF. CDR3 in DNA: TGTGCCAGCAGCTTACCTACAGGGATCAATGAGCAGTTCTTC.

The rearrangement uses TRBV12-3 or TRBV12-4 and TRBJ1-4, with D tentatively TRBD1 (5 bases). The CDR3 extends over 14 amino acids. The V end lost 3 bases, the J end lost 8 bases, and 13 bases lay between the germline ends. The CDR3 protein is CASSFEQAEEKLFF. For the CDR3, the DNA is TGTGCCAGCAGTTTTGAACAGGCGGAGGAAAAACTGTTTTTT.

In nucleotides, the CDR3 is TGTGCCAGCAGTTTTTCAACAGGGGGTACTGAAGCTTTCTTT. It is translated as CASSFSTGGTEAFF. The chain carries TRBV27 and TRBJ1-1; 8 bases map to TRBD1. Germline loops: CDR1 MNHEY, CDR2 SMNVEV (reference sequence). V gave up 3 bases and J gave up 5 bases; unmatched junction bases: 5. This CDR3 contains 14 residues.

This clonotype was seen only a few times. This chain links TRBV13 with TRBJ2-7, with D possibly matching TRBD2 (6 bases). V was trimmed by 6 bases and J by 2 bases, leaving 17 bases between them. There are 15 residues in the CDR3. CDR1 and CDR2 (germline): PRHDT, FYEKMQ (reference sequence). The CDR3 sequence is CASSYTGTGTYEQYF. The CDR3 bases are TGTGCCAGCAGTTATACCGGGACTGGGACCTACGAGCAGTACTTC. The full variable domain, rest sourced from reference TRBV13 and TRBJ2-7, is AAGVIQSPRHLIKEKRETATLKCYPIPRHDTVYWYQQGPGQDPQFLISFYEKMQSDKGSIPDRFSAQQFSDYHSELNMSSLELGDSALYFCASSYTGTGTYEQYFGPGTRLTVT.

The V gene is TRBV13, the J gene TRBJ2-5, with a tentative D call TRBD2 (5 bases). In germline, CDR1 is PRHDT, CDR2 FYEKMQ (reference sequence). The CDR3 has 13 residues. The V and J ends lost 7 bases and 1 base respectively, with 10 bases between them. The CDR3 coding sequence is TGTGCCAGCAACCTGGGAGCCCAAGAGACCCAGTACTTC. Its translation is CASNLGAQETQYF.

This clonotype has more than one count but fewer than ten. The chain links TRBV4-1 to TRBJ1-2; D remains unclear. From germline, CDR1 is MGHRA and CDR2 YSYEKL. The V gene lost 5 bases and the J gene lost 1 base, with 17 bases spanning the gap. This CDR3 region has 16 residues. CDR3 DNA: TGCGCCAGCAGCGGTACAATGGGCCCTGATAACTATGGCTACACCTTC. Protein sequence: CASSGTMGPDNYGYTF.